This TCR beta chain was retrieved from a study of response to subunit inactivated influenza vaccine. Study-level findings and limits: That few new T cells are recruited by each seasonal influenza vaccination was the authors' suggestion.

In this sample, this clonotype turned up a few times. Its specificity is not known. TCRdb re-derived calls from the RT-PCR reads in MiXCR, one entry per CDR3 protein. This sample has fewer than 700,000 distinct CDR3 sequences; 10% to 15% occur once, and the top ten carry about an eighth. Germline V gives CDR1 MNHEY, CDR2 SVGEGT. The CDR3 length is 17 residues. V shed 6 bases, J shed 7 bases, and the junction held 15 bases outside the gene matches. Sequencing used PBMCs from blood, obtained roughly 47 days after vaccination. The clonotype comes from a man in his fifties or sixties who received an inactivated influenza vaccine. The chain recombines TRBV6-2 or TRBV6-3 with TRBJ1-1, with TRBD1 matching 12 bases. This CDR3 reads CASSSFGTGGAGYEAFF. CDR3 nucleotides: TGTGCCAGCAGCTCCTTCGGGACAGGGGGCGCCGGGTATGAAGCTTTCTTT.